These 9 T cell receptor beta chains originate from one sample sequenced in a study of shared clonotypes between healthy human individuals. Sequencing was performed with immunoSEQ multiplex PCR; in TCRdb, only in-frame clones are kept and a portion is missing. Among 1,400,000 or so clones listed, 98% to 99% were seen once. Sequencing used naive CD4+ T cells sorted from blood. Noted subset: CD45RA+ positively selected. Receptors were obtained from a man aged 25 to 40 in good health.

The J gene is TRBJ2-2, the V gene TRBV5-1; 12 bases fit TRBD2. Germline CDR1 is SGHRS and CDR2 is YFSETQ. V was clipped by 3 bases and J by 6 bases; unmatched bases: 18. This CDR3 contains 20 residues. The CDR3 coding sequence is TGCGCCAGCAGCTCTAGTTCGAGACGACTAGCGGGAGAGGTTGCCGGGGAGCTGTTTTTT. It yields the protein CASSSSSRRLAGEVAGELFF.

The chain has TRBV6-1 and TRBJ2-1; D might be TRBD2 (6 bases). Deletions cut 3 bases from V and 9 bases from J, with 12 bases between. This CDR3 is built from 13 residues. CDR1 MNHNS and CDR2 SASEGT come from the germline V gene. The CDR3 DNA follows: TGTGCCAGCAGTGATGCCGGGAGCCTTGAGCAGTTCTTC. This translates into CASSDAGSLEQFF.

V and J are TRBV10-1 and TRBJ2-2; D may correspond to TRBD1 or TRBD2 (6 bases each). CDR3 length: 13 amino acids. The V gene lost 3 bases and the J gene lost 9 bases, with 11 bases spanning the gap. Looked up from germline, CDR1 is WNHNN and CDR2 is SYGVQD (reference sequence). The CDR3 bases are TGCGCCAGCAGTGAAACAGGGAGGAGGGAGCTGTTTTTT. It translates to CASSETGRRELFF.

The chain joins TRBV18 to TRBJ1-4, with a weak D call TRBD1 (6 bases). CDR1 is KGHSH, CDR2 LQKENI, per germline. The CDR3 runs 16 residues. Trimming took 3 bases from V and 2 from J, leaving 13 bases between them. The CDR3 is CASSPRQQGTNEKLFF. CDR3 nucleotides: TGTGCCAGCTCACCGAGACAACAGGGCACTAATGAAAAACTGTTTTTT.

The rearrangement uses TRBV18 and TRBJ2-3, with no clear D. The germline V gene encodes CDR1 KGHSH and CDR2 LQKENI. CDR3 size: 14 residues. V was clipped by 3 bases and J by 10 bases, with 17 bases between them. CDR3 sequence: CASSPKGGASAQYF. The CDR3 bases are TGTGCCAGCTCACCGAAGGGCGGAGCGAGCGCGCAGTATTTT.

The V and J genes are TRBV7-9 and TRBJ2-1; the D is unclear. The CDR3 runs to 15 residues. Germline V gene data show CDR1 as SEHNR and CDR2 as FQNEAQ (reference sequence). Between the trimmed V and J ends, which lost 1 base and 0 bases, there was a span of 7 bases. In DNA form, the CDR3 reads TGTGCCAGCAGCTTAGGCGCAAGCTCCTACAATGAGCAGTTCTTC. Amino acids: CASSLGASSYNEQFF.

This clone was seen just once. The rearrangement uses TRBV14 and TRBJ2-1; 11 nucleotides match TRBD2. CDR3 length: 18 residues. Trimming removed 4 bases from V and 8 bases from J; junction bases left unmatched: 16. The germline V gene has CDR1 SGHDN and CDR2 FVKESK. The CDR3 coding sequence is TGTGCCAGCAGCCCCCGACTAGCGGGACCTACATGGGGGGATGAGCAGTTCTTC. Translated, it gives CASSPRLAGPTWGDEQFF.

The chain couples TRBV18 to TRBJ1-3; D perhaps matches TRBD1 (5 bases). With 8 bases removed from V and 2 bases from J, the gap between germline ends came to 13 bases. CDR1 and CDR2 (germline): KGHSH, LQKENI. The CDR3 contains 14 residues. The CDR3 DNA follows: TGTGCCAGCCCCATTGGGGCAGCTGGAAACACCATATATTTT. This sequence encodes CASPIGAAGNTIYF.

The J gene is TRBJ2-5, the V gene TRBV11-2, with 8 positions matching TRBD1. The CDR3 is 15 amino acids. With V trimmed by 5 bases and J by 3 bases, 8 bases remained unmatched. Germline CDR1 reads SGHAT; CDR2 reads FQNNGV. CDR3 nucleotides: TGTGCCAGCAGCCTTTACAGGACAGGGAAAGAGACCCAGTACTTC. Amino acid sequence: CASSLYRTGKETQYF.